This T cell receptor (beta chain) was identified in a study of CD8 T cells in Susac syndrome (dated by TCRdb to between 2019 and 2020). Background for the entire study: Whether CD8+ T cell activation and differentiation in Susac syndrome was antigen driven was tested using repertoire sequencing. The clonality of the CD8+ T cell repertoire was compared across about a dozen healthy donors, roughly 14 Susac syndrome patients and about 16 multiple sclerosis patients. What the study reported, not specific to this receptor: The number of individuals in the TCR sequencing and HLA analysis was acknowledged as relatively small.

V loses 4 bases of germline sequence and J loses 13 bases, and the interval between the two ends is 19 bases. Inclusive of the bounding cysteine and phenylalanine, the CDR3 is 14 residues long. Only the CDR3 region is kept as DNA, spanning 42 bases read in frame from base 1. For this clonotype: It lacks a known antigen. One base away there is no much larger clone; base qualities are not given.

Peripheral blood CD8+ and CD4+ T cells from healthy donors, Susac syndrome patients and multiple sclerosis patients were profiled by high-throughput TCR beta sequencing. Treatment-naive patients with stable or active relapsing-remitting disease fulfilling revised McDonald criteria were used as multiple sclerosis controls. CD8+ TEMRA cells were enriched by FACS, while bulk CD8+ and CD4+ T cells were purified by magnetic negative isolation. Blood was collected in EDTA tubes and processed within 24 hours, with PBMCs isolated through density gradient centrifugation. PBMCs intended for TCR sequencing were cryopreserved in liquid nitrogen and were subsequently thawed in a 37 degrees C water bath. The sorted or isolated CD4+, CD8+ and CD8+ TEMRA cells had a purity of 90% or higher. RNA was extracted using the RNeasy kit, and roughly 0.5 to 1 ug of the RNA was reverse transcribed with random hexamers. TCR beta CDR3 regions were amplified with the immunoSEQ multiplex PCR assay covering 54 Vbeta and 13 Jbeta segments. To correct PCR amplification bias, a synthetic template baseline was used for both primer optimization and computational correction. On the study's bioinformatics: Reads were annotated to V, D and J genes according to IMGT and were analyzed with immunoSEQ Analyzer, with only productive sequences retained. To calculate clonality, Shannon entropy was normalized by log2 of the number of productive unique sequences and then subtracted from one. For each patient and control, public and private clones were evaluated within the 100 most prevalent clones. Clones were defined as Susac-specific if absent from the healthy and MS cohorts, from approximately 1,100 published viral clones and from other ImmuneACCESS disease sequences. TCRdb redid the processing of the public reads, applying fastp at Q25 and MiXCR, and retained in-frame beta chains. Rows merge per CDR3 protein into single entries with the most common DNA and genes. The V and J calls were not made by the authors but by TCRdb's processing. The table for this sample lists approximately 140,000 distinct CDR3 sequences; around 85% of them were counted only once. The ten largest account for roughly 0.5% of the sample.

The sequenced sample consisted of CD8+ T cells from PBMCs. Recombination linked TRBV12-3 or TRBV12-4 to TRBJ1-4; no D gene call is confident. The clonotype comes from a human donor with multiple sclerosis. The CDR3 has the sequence CASSSSPHSPGLFF. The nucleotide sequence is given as TGTGCCAGCAGTTCATCGCCTCATTCCCCGGGACTGTTTTTT.